Sequencing of this T cell receptor (beta chain) was carried out in a study of CD8 T cells in Susac syndrome. Study-wide results and caveats: In its TCR sequencing and HLA analysis, the study acknowledged that the number of individuals was relatively small.

Points on this clonotype: Antigen unknown.

A quantity of about 0.45 to 1 ug RNA underwent reverse transcription using random hexamers. An immunoSEQ multiplex PCR amplified TCR beta CDR3 over 54 Vbeta and 13 Jbeta. TCRdb re-called the immunoSEQ multiplex PCR reads with MiXCR, one entry per CDR3 protein. The sample consists of 120,000 or so distinct CDR3 sequences, about 95% of them appearing once. Sequencing of TCR beta was performed on blood CD8+ T cells and on blood CD4+ T cells. The CDR3 spans 16 residues. Trimming stripped 3 bases from V and 4 bases from J, with 13 bases between. Germline V gene data show CDR1 as LNHNV and CDR2 as YYDKDF (reference sequence).

V is TRBV15 and J is TRBJ2-6, with D possibly being TRBD1 (5 bases). The origin of this receptor is a human donor in good health. The sample comprised CD4+ T cells from PBMCs. The CDR3 region is CATSSPRVSGANVLTF. The CDR3 DNA sequence: TGTGCCACCAGCAGCCCCAGGGTCTCCGGGGCCAACGTCCTGACTTTC.